The 21 T cell receptor beta chains in this list originate from one sample, sequenced in a study of T-cell reconstitution after alpha-beta-depleted transplantation in children (dated by TCRdb to about 2016). This specimen's treatment or condition label, per the study, means: allogeneic hematopoietic cell transplantation with graft depleted of TCRalphabeta T cells and CD19 B cells. The receptor library was made with PCR. Sequencing used an Illumina HiSeq 2500. TCR library preparation used molecular barcoding, with unique molecular identifiers applied to normalize quantification of the TCRbeta repertoire. TCRdb applied fastp at Q25 and MiXCR to the public reads, then kept only in-frame beta chains. Duplicate CDR3 protein sequences are folded into a single record with the most common DNA and genes. The table for this sample lists fewer than 700,000 distinct CDR3 sequences; under 15% of them were counted only once. The ten largest clones take up about 2.2% of the sample.

Sequencing was performed on PBMCs, mostly from graft donor cells, taken 360 days after TCRalphabeta/CD19-depleted stem cell transplant. The source is a male patient younger than 18 who had a stem cell transplant for acute myeloid leukemia, so the T cells may come from the graft donor.

This clonotype was detected ten times or more. The J gene is TRBJ2-1, the V gene TRBV24-1; 7 nucleotides match TRBD2. The CDR3 runs to 15 residues. V lost 6 bases and J lost 5; bases outside the gene matches: 9. Germline V gene sequence: CDR1 KGHDR, CDR2 SFDVKD. In DNA form, the CDR3 reads TGTGCCACCAGTCCGCCGCTAGCGGATGACAATGAGCAGTTCTTC. It specifies CATSPPLADDNEQFF.

The CDR3, as DNA: TGTGCCTGGAGCCCACAGCCTACCGGGGAGCTGTTTTTT. It codes for CAWSPQPTGELFF. This chain connects TRBV30 to TRBJ2-2; D gene uncertain. Germline CDR1 and CDR2: GTSNPN and SVGIG (reference sequence). Trimming left V 3 bases short and J 5 bases short, with 10 bases between. The CDR3 is made up of 13 amino acids.

This clonotype was detected a few times. The chain uses TRBV19 and TRBJ2-1, with D possibly being TRBD1 or TRBD2 (5 bases each). Trimming took 5 bases from V and 3 from J, leaving 17 bases between them. This CDR3 comprises 16 residues. Germline V gene data show CDR1 as LNHDA and CDR2 as SQIVND (reference sequence). The CDR3 loop is CASSAQGGSFYNEQFF. The CDR3 DNA reads TGTGCCAGTAGTGCTCAGGGCGGGTCCTTCTACAATGAGCAGTTCTTC.

This chain links TRBV2 with TRBJ2-1, with 9 bases that match TRBD1. The germline CDR1 and CDR2 sequences are SNHLY and FYNNEI. The CDR3 is 14 amino acids. Trimming cost V 5 bases and J 15 bases; bases outside gene matches: 14. For the CDR3, the DNA is TGTGCCAGCAGTCCCGGGACAGGGAACCTCCGACGGTTCTTC. Residues: CASSPGTGNLRRFF. Drawing the rest from reference TRBV2 and TRBJ2-1, the complete variable domain is EPEVTQTPSHQVTQMGQEVILRCVPISNHLYFYWYRQILGQKVEFLVSFYNNEISEKSEIFDDQFSVERPDGSNFTLKIRSTKLEDSAMYFCASSPGTGNLRRFFGPGTRLTVL.

At least ten counts were recorded for this clonotype. V is TRBV7-9 and J is TRBJ2-7; D uncertain. Trimming cost V 2 bases and J 3 bases, with 11 bases left between them. Germline loops: CDR1 SEHNR, CDR2 FQNEAQ (reference sequence). This CDR3 has 14 amino acids. CDR3 region: CASSLSFQIYEQYF. CDR3 nucleotides: TGTGCCAGCAGCTTAAGTTTCCAGATCTACGAGCAGTACTTC. Complete variable domain (other parts from reference TRBV7-9 and TRBJ2-7): DTGVSQNPRHKITKRGQNVTFRCDPISEHNRLYWYRQTLGQGPEFLTYFQNEAQLEKSRLLSDRFSAERPKGSFSTLEIQRTEQGDSAMYLCASSLSFQIYEQYFGPGTRLTVT.

This clonotype came up many times. The genes are TRBV20-1 and TRBJ2-3; TRBD2 agrees at 13 bases. V gave up 7 bases and J gave up 2 bases; unmatched junction bases: 6. The CDR3 covers 15 residues. Per germline, CDR1 DFQATT and CDR2 SNEGSKA (reference sequence). CDR3 sequence: CSGGLAGVDTDTQYF. In nucleotides, the CDR3 is TGCAGTGGAGGACTAGCGGGAGTTGACACAGATACGCAGTATTTT.

This clonotype was observed a handful of times. The chain uses TRBV18 and TRBJ2-2; D is ambiguous. The germline V and J ends were trimmed by 3 bases and 5 bases, with 19 bases remaining between them. The CDR3 sequence is 17 residues long. In germline, CDR1 is KGHSH, CDR2 LQKENI. The chain's CDR3 is CASSPFVRGSITGELFF. DNA for the CDR3: TGTGCCAGCTCACCTTTTGTACGCGGCAGTATAACCGGGGAGCTGTTTTTT.

The J gene is TRBJ2-4, the V gene TRBV5-1; D possibly corresponds to TRBD1 (5 bases). The V gene's germline CDR1 is SGHRS and CDR2 YFSETQ. V was clipped by 2 bases and J by 6 bases, with 15 bases between them. The CDR3 covers 15 residues. CDR3 sequence (DNA): TGCGCCAGCAGCTTTAAACAGGCTCCGGCAAACATTCAGTACTTC. Protein sequence: CASSFKQAPANIQYF.

The CDR3 region has the DNA TGTGCCAGCTCACGCATTAGCGGGAGTGTCTCCTACGAGCAGTACTTC. It yields the protein CASSRISGSVSYEQYF. V and J are TRBV18 and TRBJ2-7; 9 bases map to TRBD2. This CDR3 region has 16 residues. Germline V gene sequence: CDR1 KGHSH, CDR2 LQKENI. J was trimmed by 0 bases and V by 4 bases; bases with no gene match: 7.

The rearrangement joins TRBV4-2 to TRBJ2-1, with 8 bases matching TRBD2. This CDR3 is built from 17 residues. Germline V CDR1 and CDR2: LGHNA, YNFKEQ. The J segment lost 4 bases and the V segment lost 0 bases, leaving 8 bases of the junction unmatched. The CDR3 nucleotides are TGTGCCAGCAGCCAAGACGGGAGGGCCGGTTCGTACAATGAGCAGTTCTTC. Residues: CASSQDGRAGSYNEQFF.

This clonotype was counted many times. CDR3 region: CASSLAVEGLYNEQFF. CDR3 coding DNA: TGTGCCAGCAGCTTAGCCGTGGAGGGCCTCTACAATGAGCAGTTCTTC. J is TRBJ2-1 and V is TRBV7-6, with D possibly being TRBD2 (6 bases). The germline V gene encodes CDR1 SGHVS and CDR2 FNYEAQ. The V end lost 0 bases, the J end lost 3 bases, and 12 bases lay between the germline ends. There are 16 residues in the CDR3.

V is TRBV12-3 or TRBV12-4 and J is TRBJ2-5; 9 positions match TRBD2. V trimming: 6 bases; J trimming: 2 bases; junction bases outside the gene matches: 10. The CDR3 covers 16 residues. The CDR3 DNA is TGTGCCAGCAGCCTCAGACTAGCGGAACTGCAAGAGACCCAGTACTTC. As protein: CASSLRLAELQETQYF.

Turning to this clonotype: A much bigger clone sits one base away, suggesting this may be a read error. The chain employs TRBV13 and TRBJ2-7; 11 positions match TRBD2. Germline CDR1 PRHDT, CDR2 FYEKMQ (reference sequence). The trim removed 8 bases at V and 5 bases at J, leaving 20 bases unmatched. The length of the CDR3 is 18 residues. The CDR3 nucleotides are TGTGCCAGCTGCCGACCGGGACTAGCGGCACCTTCCTACAACGAGCAGTACTTC. Translation gives CASCRPGLAAPSYNEQYF.

This clonotype was seen a handful of times. The chain links TRBV4-2 to TRBJ1-2, with D unclear. CDR3 length: 15 amino acids. Germline assignment: CDR1 LGHNA and CDR2 YNFKEQ. The V end lost 0 bases, the J end lost 8 bases, and 16 bases lay between the germline ends. The CDR3 region is CASSQDPYDGGGYTF. As DNA, the CDR3 is TGTGCCAGCAGCCAAGACCCCTACGACGGCGGGGGCTACACCTTC.

This clonotype was counted only a few times. The gene calls are TRBV18 and TRBJ2-5; possible D gene TRBD2, 6 bases. Trimming took off 1 base at V and 5 bases at J, with 14 bases between the two ends. This CDR3 region has 15 residues. Germline assignment: CDR1 KGHSH and CDR2 LQKENI. The chain's CDR3 is CASSPRDFFWETQYF. The CDR3 DNA reads TGTGCCAGCTCACCACGGGACTTCTTCTGGGAGACCCAGTACTTC.

This clonotype turned up a few times. V and J are TRBV6-2 or TRBV6-3 and TRBJ1-1; no definite D call. CDR3 length: 13 amino acids. Germline CDR1 reads MNHEY; CDR2 reads SVGEGT. The V and J ends lost 0 bases and 8 bases respectively, with 10 bases between them. For the CDR3, the DNA is TGTGCCAGCAGTTACTCCTGGAAATTGGAAGCTTTCTTT. It is translated as CASSYSWKLEAFF.

This clonotype was counted only a few times. V gene TRBV27 combines with J gene TRBJ1-4; D may be TRBD1 (5 bases). Germline values: CDR1 MNHEY, CDR2 SMNVEV (reference sequence). The V gene lost 3 bases and the J gene lost 4 bases, with 18 bases spanning the gap. The CDR3 contains 17 residues. The CDR3 loop reads CASSFSRGTPFNEKLFF. CDR3 nucleotides: TGTGCCAGCAGTTTTTCACGGGGCACTCCCTTTAATGAAAAACTGTTTTTT.

A single count supports this clonotype. The rearrangement links TRBV28 to TRBJ2-7, with 8 positions matching TRBD1. With V trimmed by 1 base and J by 6 bases, 8 bases remained unmatched. Germline CDR1 reads MDHEN; CDR2 reads SYDVKM. The CDR3 sequence is 15 residues long. CDR3 amino acids: CASSLSLDRDSEQYF. CDR3 sequence (DNA): TGTGCCAGCAGTTTATCCCTGGACAGGGATTCCGAGCAGTACTTC.

The chain combines TRBV11-2 with TRBJ2-1; D might be TRBD1 (5 bases). CDR3 size: 13 residues. Trimming cost V 8 bases and J 2 bases, with 10 bases left between them. In germline, CDR1 is SGHAT, CDR2 FQNNGV. The CDR3 here is CASLEGAYNEQFF. In DNA, the CDR3 is TGTGCCAGCTTAGAAGGGGCCTACAATGAGCAGTTCTTC.

This clonotype was seen more than once but under ten times. This chain joins TRBV28 and TRBJ2-3, with D unclear. The CDR3 runs 14 residues. Germline V CDR1 and CDR2: MDHEN, SYDVKM. Trimming shortened V by 3 bases and J by 2 bases, and 9 bases separated the two germline ends. CDR3 amino acids: CASSFWHLTDTQYF. Written as DNA, the CDR3 is TGTGCCAGCAGTTTCTGGCACCTCACAGATACGCAGTATTTT.

This clonotype was detected many times. The chain carries TRBV28 and TRBJ1-5; no definite D call. From germline, CDR1 is MDHEN and CDR2 SYDVKM. The length of the CDR3 is 12 residues. V was shortened by 5 bases and J by 9 bases, with 11 bases between the two germline ends. DNA of the CDR3: TGTGCCAGCAGTCTAAACCCCATGCCCCAGCATTTT. Amino acid sequence: CASSLNPMPQHF.